This T cell receptor beta chain came from a study of blood T cell repertoires in COVID-19. Sequenced by immunoSEQ multiplex PCR; TCRdb stores in-frame clones only, minus some. The sample records roughly 220,000 clones, roughly 90% being singletons. This CDR3 is 14 amino acids long. CDR1 is SGHNT, CDR2 YENEEA, per germline. Unmatched junction bases numbered 6, after V lost 4 bases and J lost 6 bases. V usage is TRBV11-3 and J usage is TRBJ1-2, with 9 bases that match TRBD1. The TCR sequence derives from a man aged 25-40 years who had recovered from COVID-19. Source material: peripheral blood. Written as DNA, the CDR3 is TGTGCCAGCAGCTCGACAGGGGGAACACATGGCTACACCTTC. Translation: CASSSTGGTHGYTF. Supplemented by reference TRBV11-3 and TRBJ1-2, the full variable domain reads EAGVVQSPRYKIIEKKQPVAFWCNPISGHNTLYWYLQNLGQGPELLIRYENEEAVDDSQLPKDRFSAERLKGVDSTLKIQPAELGDSAVYLCASSSTGGTHGYTFGSGTRLTVV.